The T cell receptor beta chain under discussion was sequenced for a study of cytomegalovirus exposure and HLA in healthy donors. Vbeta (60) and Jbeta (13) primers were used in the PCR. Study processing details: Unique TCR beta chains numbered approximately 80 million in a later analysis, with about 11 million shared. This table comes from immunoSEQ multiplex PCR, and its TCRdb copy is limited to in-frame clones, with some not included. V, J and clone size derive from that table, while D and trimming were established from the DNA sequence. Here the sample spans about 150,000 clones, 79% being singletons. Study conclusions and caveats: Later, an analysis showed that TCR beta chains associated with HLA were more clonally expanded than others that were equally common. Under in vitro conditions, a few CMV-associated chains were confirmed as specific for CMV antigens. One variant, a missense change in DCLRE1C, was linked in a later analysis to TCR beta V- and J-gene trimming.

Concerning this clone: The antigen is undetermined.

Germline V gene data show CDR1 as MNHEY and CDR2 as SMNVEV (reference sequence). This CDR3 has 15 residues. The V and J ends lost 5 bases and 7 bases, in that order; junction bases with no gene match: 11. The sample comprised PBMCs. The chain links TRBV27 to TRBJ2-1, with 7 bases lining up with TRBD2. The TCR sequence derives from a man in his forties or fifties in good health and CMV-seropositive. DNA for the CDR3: TGTGCCAGCAGTCCCCCCGCGGGAGTGGTTAATGAGCAGTTCTTC. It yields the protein CASSPPAGVVNEQFF.